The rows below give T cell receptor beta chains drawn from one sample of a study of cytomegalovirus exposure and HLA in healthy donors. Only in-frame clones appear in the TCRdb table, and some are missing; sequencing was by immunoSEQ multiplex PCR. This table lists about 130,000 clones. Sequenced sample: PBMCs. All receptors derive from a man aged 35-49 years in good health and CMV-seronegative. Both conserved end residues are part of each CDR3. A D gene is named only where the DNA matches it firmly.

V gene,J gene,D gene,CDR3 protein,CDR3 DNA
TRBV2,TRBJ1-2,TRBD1,CASSGTGDYGYTF,TGTGCCAGCAGTGGAACAGGGGACTATGGCTACACCTTC
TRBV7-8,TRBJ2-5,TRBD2,CASSPGLAGVGETQYF,TGTGCCAGCAGCCCCGGACTAGCGGGAGTGGGGGAGACCCAGTACTTC
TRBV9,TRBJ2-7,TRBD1,CASSVAYGTGTYEQYF,TGTGCCAGCAGCGTAGCTTATGGGACAGGGACCTACGAGCAGTACTTC
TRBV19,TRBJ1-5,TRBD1,CASSDGTGGDNQPQHF,TGTGCCAGTAGTGACGGGACAGGGGGCGACAATCAGCCCCAGCATTTT
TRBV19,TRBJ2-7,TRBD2,CASTPSGGLIYEQYF,TGTGCCAGTACCCCAAGCGGGGGCCTGATTTACGAGCAGTACTTC
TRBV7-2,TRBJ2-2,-,CASSQNLVYGGELFF,TGTGCCAGCAGCCAAAACTTAGTCTATGGCGGGGAGCTGTTTTTT
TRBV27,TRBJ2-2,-,CASSLRGQNTGELFF,TGTGCCAGCAGTTTACGGGGACAGAACACCGGGGAGCTGTTTTTT
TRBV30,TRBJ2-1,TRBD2,CAWRGGRAWNEQFF,TGTGCCTGGAGGGGCGGGAGGGCTTGGAATGAGCAGTTCTTC
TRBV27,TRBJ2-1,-,CASRTRGTPSESDEQFF,TGTGCCAGCAGAACTCGGGGGACCCCCTCCGAATCTGATGAGCAGTTCTTC
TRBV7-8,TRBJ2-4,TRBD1,CASSPGQGYSKNIQYF,TGTGCCAGCAGCCCCGGACAGGGTTATTCTAAAAACATTCAGTACTTC
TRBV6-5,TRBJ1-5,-,CASSYRGGGQPQHF,TGTGCCAGCAGTTACAGGGGAGGGGGTCAGCCCCAGCATTTT
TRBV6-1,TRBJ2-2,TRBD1,CASSESGQGTGELFF,TGTGCCAGCAGTGAGTCGGGACAGGGGACCGGGGAGCTGTTTTTT
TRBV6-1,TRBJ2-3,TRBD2,CASRDRERGLHTQYF,TGTGCCAGTAGGGACCGGGAGCGGGGGCTCCATACGCAGTATTTT
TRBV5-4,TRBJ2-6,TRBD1,CASSLGGQGMGGANVLTF,TGTGCCAGCAGCTTGGGAGGACAGGGGATGGGAGGGGCCAACGTCCTGACTTTC
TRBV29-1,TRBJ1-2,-,CSVAGGSSNYGYTF,TGCAGCGTTGCCGGCGGCAGTTCTAACTATGGCTACACCTTC
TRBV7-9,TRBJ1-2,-,CASSRGGGENYGYTF,TGTGCCAGCAGCCGGGGCGGGGGGGAGAACTATGGCTACACCTTC
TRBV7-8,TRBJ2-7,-,CASSSSQTYEQYF,TGTGCCAGCAGCTCCTCCCAAACTTACGAGCAGTACTTC
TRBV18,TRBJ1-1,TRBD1,CASSPSRPGGSANTEAFF,TGTGCCAGCTCACCATCCCGTCCAGGGGGTTCCGCAAACACTGAAGCTTTCTTT
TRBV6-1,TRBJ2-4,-,CASSERGHLGGIQYF,TGTGCCAGCAGTGAAAGGGGACACCTGGGTGGCATTCAGTACTTC
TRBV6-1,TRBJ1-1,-,CASSPPGSGTEAFF,TGTGCCAGCAGTCCCCCCGGATCGGGTACTGAAGCTTTCTTT
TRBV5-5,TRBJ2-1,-,CASSLGGQRYNEQFF,TGTGCCAGCAGCTTAGGCGGACAAAGATACAATGAGCAGTTCTTC
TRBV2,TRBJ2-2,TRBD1,CASKDRGRTGELFF,TGTGCCAGCAAGGACAGGGGGCGTACCGGGGAGCTGTTTTTT
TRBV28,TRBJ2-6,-,CASSLTGAGANVLTF,TGTGCCAGCAGTTTAACAGGCGCTGGGGCCAACGTCCTGACTTTC
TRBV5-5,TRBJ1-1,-,CASSPTVSTEAFF,TGTGCCAGCAGCCCAACCGTGAGCACTGAAGCTTTCTTT
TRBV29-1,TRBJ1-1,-,CSVDETGRNTEAFF,TGCAGCGTTGATGAAACAGGGAGGAACACTGAAGCTTTCTTT
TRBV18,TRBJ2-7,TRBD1,CASSPNRGNEQYF,TGTGCCAGCTCACCGAACAGGGGAAACGAGCAGTACTTC
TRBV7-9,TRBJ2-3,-,CASSLARLYTDTQYF,TGTGCCAGCAGCTTAGCCAGGTTATACACAGATACGCAGTATTTT
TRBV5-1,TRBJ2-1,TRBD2,CASSLSRTSGRNEQFF,TGCGCCAGCAGCTTGTCCAGGACTAGCGGGAGGAATGAGCAGTTCTTC
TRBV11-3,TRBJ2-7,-,CASSLDHYEQYF,TGTGCCAGCAGCTTAGATCATTACGAGCAGTACTTC
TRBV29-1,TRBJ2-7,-,CSVKTTYEQYF,TGCAGCGTTAAAACAACCTACGAGCAGTACTTC
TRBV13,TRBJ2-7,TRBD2,CASSLGTSGSYEQYF,TGTGCTAGCAGCTTAGGGACTAGCGGGAGCTACGAGCAGTACTTC
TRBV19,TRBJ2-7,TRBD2,CASSKDWRGGREQYF,TGTGCCAGTAGTAAGGACTGGCGGGGAGGGCGAGAGCAGTACTTC
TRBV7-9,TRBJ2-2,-,CASGRSGRVYTNTGELFF,TGTGCCAGCGGGAGAAGCGGTAGGGTCTATACGAACACCGGGGAGCTGTTTTTT
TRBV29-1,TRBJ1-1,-,CSVELGQGTEAFF,TGCAGCGTTGAATTGGGCCAGGGGACTGAAGCTTTCTTT
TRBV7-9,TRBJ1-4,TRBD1,CASSGQGGEKLFF,TGTGCCAGCAGTGGACAGGGGGGCGAAAAACTGTTTTTT
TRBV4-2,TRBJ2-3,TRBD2,CASSQRLAGRTDTQYF,TGTGCCAGCAGCCAACGACTAGCGGGGCGCACAGATACGCAGTATTTT
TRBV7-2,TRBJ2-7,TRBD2,CASSTGSGSSYEQYF,TGTGCCAGCAGCACAGGAAGCGGGAGCTCCTACGAGCAGTACTTC
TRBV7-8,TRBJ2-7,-,CASSPQTEVWDEQYF,TGTGCCAGCAGCCCCCAGACTGAAGTTTGGGACGAGCAGTACTTC
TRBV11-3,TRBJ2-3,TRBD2,CASSFFFAGVSDTQYF,TGTGCCAGCAGCTTTTTTTTCGCGGGAGTTTCGGATACGCAGTATTTT
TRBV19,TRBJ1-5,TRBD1,CASSMRSTTGFRNQPQHF,TGTGCCAGTAGTATGCGCTCAACGACAGGGTTTCGAAATCAGCCCCAGCATTTT
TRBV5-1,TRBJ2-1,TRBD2,CASSWRTSQHNEQFF,TGCGCCAGCAGCTGGAGGACTAGTCAACACAATGAGCAGTTCTTC
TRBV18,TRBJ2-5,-,CASSPGTNQETQYF,TGTGCCAGCTCGCCTGGGACAAACCAAGAGACCCAGTACTTC
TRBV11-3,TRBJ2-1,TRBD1,CASSRYVGTALFGEQFF,TGTGCCAGCAGCCGGTACGTTGGGACAGCTCTATTCGGTGAGCAGTTCTTC
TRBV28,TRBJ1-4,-,CASSSQKLFF,TGTGCCAGCAGCTCCCAAAAACTGTTTTTT
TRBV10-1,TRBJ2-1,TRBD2,CASSPAGGYNEQFF,TGCGCCAGCAGTCCAGCGGGAGGTTACAATGAGCAGTTCTTC
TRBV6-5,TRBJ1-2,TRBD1,CASTIDRGGGYTF,TGTGCCAGCACCATAGACAGGGGAGGTGGCTACACCTTC
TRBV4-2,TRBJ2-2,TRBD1,CASSQKGGANTGELFF,TGTGCCAGCAGCCAAAAAGGGGGCGCGAACACCGGGGAGCTGTTTTTT
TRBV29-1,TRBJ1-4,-,CSVTYSGSAGEKLFF,TGCAGCGTGACATACTCAGGTTCGGCAGGGGAAAAACTGTTTTTT
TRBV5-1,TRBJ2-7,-,CASSLAGGSYEQYF,TGCGCCAGCAGCTTGGCCGGAGGCTCCTACGAGCAGTACTTC
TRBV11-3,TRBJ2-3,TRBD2,CASSRRGGGTIPDTQYF,TGTGCCAGCAGCCGGCGGGGGGGCGGGACTATCCCAGATACGCAGTATTTT
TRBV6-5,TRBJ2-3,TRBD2,CASSQGAGGTDTQYF,TGTGCCAGCAGCCAAGGAGCGGGGGGGACAGATACGCAGTATTTT
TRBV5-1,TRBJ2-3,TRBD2,CASSLAPTSGADTQYF,TGCGCCAGCAGCTTGGCCCCGACTAGCGGGGCAGATACGCAGTATTTT
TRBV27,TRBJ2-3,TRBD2,CASSFRGVRTDTQYF,TGTGCCAGCAGTTTTCGGGGGGTCCGCACAGATACGCAGTATTTT
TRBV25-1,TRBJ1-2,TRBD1,CASSEIGTGGAYGYTF,TGTGCCAGCAGTGAAATCGGGACAGGAGGGGCCTATGGCTACACCTTC
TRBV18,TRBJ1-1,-,CASSPPGLPEAFF,TGTGCCAGCTCACCACCGGGCTTGCCAGAAGCTTTCTTT
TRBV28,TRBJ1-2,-,CASSSSPDSNGYTF,TGTGCCAGCAGTTCTTCCCCGGACAGCAATGGCTACACCTTC
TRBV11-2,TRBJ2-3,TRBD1,CASSLTGGKYTDTQYF,TGTGCCAGCAGCTTGACAGGGGGGAAATACACAGATACGCAGTATTTT
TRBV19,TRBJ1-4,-,CASSVTAGREKLFF,TGTGCCAGTAGTGTAACTGCGGGACGCGAAAAACTGTTTTTT
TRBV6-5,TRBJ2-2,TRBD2,CASSRLAANTGELFF,TGTGCCAGCAGTCGACTAGCGGCGAACACCGGGGAGCTGTTTTTT
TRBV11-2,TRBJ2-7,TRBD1,CASSLDVGKGAPYEQYF,TGTGCCAGCAGCTTAGATGTTGGGAAGGGGGCCCCCTACGAGCAGTACTTC